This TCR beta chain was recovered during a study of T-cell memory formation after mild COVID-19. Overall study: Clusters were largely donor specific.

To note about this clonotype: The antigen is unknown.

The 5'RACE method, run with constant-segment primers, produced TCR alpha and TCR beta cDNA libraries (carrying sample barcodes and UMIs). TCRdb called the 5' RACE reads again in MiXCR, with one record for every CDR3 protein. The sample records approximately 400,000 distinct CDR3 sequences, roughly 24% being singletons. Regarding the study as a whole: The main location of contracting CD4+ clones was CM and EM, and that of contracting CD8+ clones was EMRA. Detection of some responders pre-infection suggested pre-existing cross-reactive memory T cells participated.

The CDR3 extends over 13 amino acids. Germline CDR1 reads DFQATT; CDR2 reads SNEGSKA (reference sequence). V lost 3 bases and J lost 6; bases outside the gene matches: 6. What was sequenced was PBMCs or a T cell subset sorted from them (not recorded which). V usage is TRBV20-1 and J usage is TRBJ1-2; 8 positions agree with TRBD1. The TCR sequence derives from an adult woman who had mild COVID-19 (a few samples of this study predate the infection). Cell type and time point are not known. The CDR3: CSARYTGGNGYTF. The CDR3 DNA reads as TGCAGTGCTAGGTACACAGGGGGAAATGGCTACACCTTC.